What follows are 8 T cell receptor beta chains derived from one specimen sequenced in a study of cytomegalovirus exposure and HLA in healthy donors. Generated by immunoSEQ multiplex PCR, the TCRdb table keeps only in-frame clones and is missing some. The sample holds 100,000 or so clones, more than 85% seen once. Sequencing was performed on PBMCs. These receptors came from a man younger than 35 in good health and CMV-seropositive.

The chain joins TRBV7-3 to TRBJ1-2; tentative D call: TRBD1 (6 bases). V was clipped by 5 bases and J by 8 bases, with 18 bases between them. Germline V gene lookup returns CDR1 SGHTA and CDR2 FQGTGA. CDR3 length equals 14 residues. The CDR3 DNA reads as TGTGCCAGCAGCCCCACTCCAGGGGCGGAGGGCTACACCTTC. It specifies CASSPTPGAEGYTF.

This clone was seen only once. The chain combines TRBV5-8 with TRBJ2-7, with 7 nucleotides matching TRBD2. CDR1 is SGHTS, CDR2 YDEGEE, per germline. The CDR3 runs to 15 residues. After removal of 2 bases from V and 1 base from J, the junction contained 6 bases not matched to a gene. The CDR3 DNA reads TGTGCCAGCAGCTTTAGAGGCGGGAGATCCTACGAGCAGTACTTC. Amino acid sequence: CASSFRGGRSYEQYF. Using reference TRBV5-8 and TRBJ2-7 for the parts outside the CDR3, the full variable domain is EAGVTQSPTHLIKTRGQQATLRCSPISGHTSVYWYQQALGLGLQFLLWYDEGEERNRGNFPPRFSGRQFPNYSSELNVNALELEDSALYLCASSFRGGRSYEQYFGPGTRLTVT.

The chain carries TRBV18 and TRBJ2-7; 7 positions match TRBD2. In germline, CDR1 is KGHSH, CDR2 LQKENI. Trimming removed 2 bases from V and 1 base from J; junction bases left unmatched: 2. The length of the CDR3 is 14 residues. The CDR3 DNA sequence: TGTGCCAGCTCACCAGGACTAGTTTCCTACGAGCAGTACTTC. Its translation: CASSPGLVSYEQYF.

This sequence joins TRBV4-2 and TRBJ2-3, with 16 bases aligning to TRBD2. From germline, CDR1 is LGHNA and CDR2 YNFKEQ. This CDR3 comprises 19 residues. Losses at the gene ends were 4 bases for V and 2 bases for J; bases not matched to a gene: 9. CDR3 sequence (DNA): TGTGCCAGCAGCCTAACCGGGACTAGCGGGGGGGGACTCACAGATACGCAGTATTTT. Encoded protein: CASSLTGTSGGGLTDTQYF.

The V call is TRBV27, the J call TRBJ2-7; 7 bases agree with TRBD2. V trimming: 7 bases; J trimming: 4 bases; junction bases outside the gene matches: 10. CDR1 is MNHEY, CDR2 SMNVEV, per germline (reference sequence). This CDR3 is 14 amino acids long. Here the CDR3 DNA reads TGTGCCAGCAACGCGCTTGGGGGGGAGTACGAGCAGTACTTC. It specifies CASNALGGEYEQYF.

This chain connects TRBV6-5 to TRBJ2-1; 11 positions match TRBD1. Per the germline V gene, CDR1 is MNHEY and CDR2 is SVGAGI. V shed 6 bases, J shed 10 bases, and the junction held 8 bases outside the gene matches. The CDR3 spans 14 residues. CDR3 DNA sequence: TGTGCCAGCAGCCCAGGACAGGGGGCAATGGAGCAGTTCTTC. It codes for CASSPGQGAMEQFF.

CDR3: CASSWGWTGSNSPLHF. The CDR3 nucleotides read TGTGCCAGCAGCTGGGGATGGACAGGGAGTAATTCACCCCTCCACTTT. J is TRBJ1-6 and V is TRBV5-6; 8 nucleotides agree with TRBD1. The V gene end was trimmed by 3 bases and the J gene end by 6 bases; junction bases not matched to a gene: 8. The CDR3 covers 16 residues. The germline CDR1 and CDR2 sequences are SGHDT and YYEEEE.

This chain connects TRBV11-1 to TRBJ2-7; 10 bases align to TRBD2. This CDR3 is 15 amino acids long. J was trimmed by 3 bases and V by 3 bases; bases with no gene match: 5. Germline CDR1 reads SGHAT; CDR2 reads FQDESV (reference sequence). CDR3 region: CASSLAQREGYEQYF. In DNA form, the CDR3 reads TGTGCCAGCAGCTTGGCCCAGCGGGAGGGCTACGAGCAGTACTTC.